The 11 T cell receptor beta chains reported below all come from one sample, sequenced in a study of blood T cell repertoires in COVID-19. Using immunoSEQ multiplex PCR, the repertoire was profiled, and TCRdb retains in-frame clones only, with some absent. The sample has 200,000 or so clones, 70% to 90% seen once. Sequenced: peripheral blood. These receptors were taken from a man over 45 with COVID-19, enrolled during active disease.

The chain is built from TRBV5-4 and TRBJ2-5, with 7 bases fitting TRBD1. The CDR3 has 12 residues. The junction had 2 bases not matched to a gene; V was cut back by 5 bases and J by 4 bases. CDR1 and CDR2 (germline): SGHNT, YYREEE (reference sequence). The CDR3 DNA follows: TGTGCCAGCAGGGGGACAGCAGAGACCCAGTACTTC. This encodes CASRGTAETQYF.

V and J are TRBV5-1 and TRBJ2-2; 13 positions match TRBD2. CDR3 length: 14 residues. With 9 bases clipped from V and 6 bases from J, the junction kept 5 bases outside the gene matches. Germline V gives CDR1 SGHRS, CDR2 YFSETQ. As DNA, the CDR3 is TGCGCCACCACTGGACTAGCGGGAGCCGGGGAGCTGTTTTTT. Its protein is CATTGLAGAGELFF.

The chain couples TRBV2 to TRBJ1-5, with D tentatively TRBD1 (6 bases). The CDR3 has 17 residues. Germline values: CDR1 SNHLY, CDR2 FYNNEI. Trimming shortened V by 7 bases and J by 1 base, and 20 bases separated the two germline ends. CDR3: CASTRSGGRWSNQPQHF. In DNA, the CDR3 is TGTGCCAGCACCCGAAGCGGGGGCAGGTGGAGCAATCAGCCCCAGCATTTT.

The rearrangement joins TRBV3-1 (or the pseudogene TRBV3-2) to TRBJ2-1; 9 bases match TRBD2. CDR3 size: 15 residues. J was trimmed by 5 bases and V by 2 bases; bases with no gene match: 4. Per germline, CDR1 LGHDT and CDR2 YNNKEL (reference sequence). This chain's CDR3 is CASSQLAGLNNEQFF. DNA for the CDR3: TGTGCCAGCAGCCAACTAGCGGGGCTGAACAATGAGCAGTTCTTC.

The CDR3 DNA reads TGTGCCAGCTCACCACAGGGGACAGGGGAGAGCGAGCAGTACTTC. As protein: CASSPQGTGESEQYF. This chain connects TRBV18 to TRBJ2-7; 10 bases align to TRBD1. Germline CDR1 is KGHSH and CDR2 is LQKENI. The CDR3 consists of 15 residues. V lost 1 base to trimming and J lost 6 bases; unmatched junction nucleotides: 6.

The chain couples TRBV24-1 to TRBJ2-1, with 10 bases lining up with TRBD1. The CDR3 consists of 15 residues. Germline-derived CDR1 and CDR2 are KGHDR and SFDVKD. Losses at the gene ends were 4 bases for V and 5 bases for J; bases not matched to a gene: 4. CDR3 protein: CATSDRQGADNEQFF. The CDR3 coding sequence is TGTGCCACCAGTGACCGACAGGGGGCCGACAATGAGCAGTTCTTC.

J is TRBJ2-5 and V is TRBV18; D is uncertain. V lost 3 bases and J lost 2, with 7 bases in between. Germline V gene lookup returns CDR1 KGHSH and CDR2 LQKENI. This CDR3 comprises 13 residues. Here the CDR3 reads CASSPTEQETQYF. Written as DNA, the CDR3 is TGTGCCAGCTCACCCACGGAGCAAGAGACCCAGTACTTC.

The sample holds one count of this clone. The chain has TRBV19 and TRBJ2-1, with 15 bases aligning to TRBD2. The J segment lost 10 bases and the V segment lost 5 bases, leaving 9 bases of the junction unmatched. The CDR3 covers 16 residues. CDR1 and CDR2 (germline): LNHDA, SQIVND (reference sequence). In nucleotides, the CDR3 is TGTGCCAGTAGTCTTCCGGGACTAGCGGGGGGTAGGGAGCAGTTCTTC. The encoded protein is CASSLPGLAGGREQFF.

V is TRBV2 and J is TRBJ2-2; maybe TRBD2 (6 bases). V lost 7 bases and J lost 1, with 13 bases in between. Germline V lookup: CDR1 SNHLY, CDR2 FYNNEI. The CDR3 runs to 15 residues. In DNA, the CDR3 is TGTGCCAGCAACCTTGAGGGAGGGAACACCGGGGAGCTGTTTTTT. Protein: CASNLEGGNTGELFF.

The chain joins TRBV2 to TRBJ2-7; the match to TRBD2 covers 7 bases. The CDR3 contains 15 residues. After removal of 3 bases from V and 4 bases from J, the junction contained 9 bases not matched to a gene. Germline V CDR1 and CDR2: SNHLY, FYNNEI. The DNA of the CDR3 is TGTGCCAGCAGTGATGTCGGGACTACCGAATACGAGCAGTACTTC. This gives the protein CASSDVGTTEYEQYF.

The chain employs TRBV7-6 and TRBJ1-1; 9 nucleotides agree with TRBD1. Germline assignment: CDR1 SGHVS and CDR2 FNYEAQ. The junction had 11 bases not matched to a gene; V was cut back by 2 bases and J by 4 bases. CDR3 length: 17 amino acids. This CDR3 is CASSLIIGTGPSTEAFF. The DNA for the CDR3 is TGTGCCAGCAGCTTAATAATTGGGACAGGGCCGAGCACTGAAGCTTTCTTT.